Many counts were recorded for the clone carrying this TCR beta chain. This sample is drawn from a study of cytotoxic CD8 clonotypes in ibrutinib-treated CLL. TCRdb's table, derived via immunoSEQ multiplex PCR, lists solely in-frame clones and lacks some. Here the sample spans 200,000 to 250,000 clones, 79% being singletons. The CDR3 is made up of 13 amino acids. Per the germline V gene, CDR1 is MNHNY and CDR2 is SVGAGI (reference sequence). The V segment lost 4 bases and the J segment 5 bases; nucleotides outside the gene matches: 2. The source material was PBMCs, sampled after 12 months of ibrutinib treatment. V usage is TRBV6-6 and J usage is TRBJ2-3; 8 bases are shared with TRBD2. This sequence was found in a human donor with chronic lymphocytic leukemia. CDR3 nucleotide sequence: TGTGCCAGCAGTTTAGCGGGAAAAGATACGCAGTATTTT. This translates into CASSLAGKDTQYF.